This T cell receptor beta chain was captured in a study of shared clonotypes between healthy human individuals. Data came from immunoSEQ multiplex PCR; TCRdb stores just in-frame clones and leaves some out. The data show 2,100,000 or so clones, approximately 94% seen once. This CDR3 comprises 16 residues. Germline trimming cut 3 bases from V and 10 bases from J; bases unmatched to any gene: 14. Germline CDR1 and CDR2: KGHSH and LQKENI. The chain has TRBV18 and TRBJ2-1; 8 nucleotides agree with TRBD1. This receptor was identified in a man aged 18 to 30 in good health. Source material: naive CD4+ T cells sorted from blood. Subset noted: CD45RA+ positively selected. Here the CDR3 reads CASSPYGAGGVGEQFF. The CDR3 region has the DNA TGTGCCAGCTCACCTTACGGCGCAGGGGGCGTGGGGGAGCAGTTCTTC. Together with reference TRBV18 and TRBJ2-1, the CDR3 gives the full variable domain: NAGVMQNPRHLVRRRGQEARLRCSPMKGHSHVYWYRQLPEEGLKFMVYLQKENIIDESGMPKERFSAEFPKEGPSILRIQQVVRGDSAAYFCASSPYGAGGVGEQFFGPGTRLTVL.